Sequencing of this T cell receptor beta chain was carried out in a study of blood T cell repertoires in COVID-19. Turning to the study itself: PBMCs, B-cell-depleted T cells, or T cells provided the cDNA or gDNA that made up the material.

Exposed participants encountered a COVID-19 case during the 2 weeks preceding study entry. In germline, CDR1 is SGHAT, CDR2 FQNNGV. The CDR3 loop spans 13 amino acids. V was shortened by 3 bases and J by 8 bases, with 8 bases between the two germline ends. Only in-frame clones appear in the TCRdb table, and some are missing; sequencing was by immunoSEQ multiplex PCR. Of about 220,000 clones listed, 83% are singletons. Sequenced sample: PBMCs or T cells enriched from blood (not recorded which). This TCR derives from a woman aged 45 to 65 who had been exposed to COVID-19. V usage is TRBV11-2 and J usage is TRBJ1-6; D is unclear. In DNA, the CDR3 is TGTGCCAGCAGCTTGGAGTTTGATTCACCCCTCCACTTT. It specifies CASSLEFDSPLHF.